These 15 T cell receptor beta chains share one sample of origin, sequenced in a study of T-cell reconstitution after alpha-beta-depleted transplantation in children. Unique molecular identifiers were incorporated into the prepared TCRbeta library. Via MiXCR, TCRdb re-called the PCR reads, giving one row per CDR3 protein. Among nearly 250,000 distinct CDR3 sequences listed, approximately 8.9% were seen once. Sample: PBMCs, mostly from graft donor cells, taken 180 days after TCRalphabeta/CD19-depleted stem cell transplant. The receptors were sampled from a male patient between 10 and 17 years old who had a stem cell transplant for acute lymphoblastic leukemia, so the T cells may come from the graft donor.

Regarding this clonotype: Relative to the germline gene, one junction end is altered; a read error may explain this. This rearrangement joins TRBV20-1 to TRBJ2-2; D is possibly TRBD2 (5 bases). CDR1 DFQATT and CDR2 SNEGSKA come from the germline V gene (reference sequence). The CDR3 is 16 residues long. For the CDR3, the DNA is TGCTGTGCTAGAGTAGGGAGTTTCACGAACACCGGGGAGCTGTTTTTT. Protein product: CCARVGSFTNTGELFF.

In its sample, this clonotype was seen many times. The CDR3 DNA follows: TGTGCCAGCAGAAGACAGGGGGATCAGCCCCAGCATTTT. Amino acid sequence: CASRRQGDQPQHF. The chain uses TRBV27 and TRBJ1-5, with 9 bases that match TRBD1. The length of the CDR3 is 13 residues. CDR1 is MNHEY and CDR2 is SMNVEV in the germline V gene (reference sequence). V was clipped by 6 bases and J by 5 bases; unmatched bases: 2.

This clonotype has a count of ten or more. The rearrangement joins TRBV7-3 to TRBJ2-3; 10 bases agree with TRBD2. Per germline, CDR1 SGHTA and CDR2 FQGTGA. The CDR3 length is 15 residues. Trimming at V came to 0 bases and at J to 7 bases, leaving 4 bases not matched to a gene. CDR3 amino acids: CASSLTSGGGNTQYF. The DNA of the CDR3 is TGTGCCAGCAGCTTAACGAGCGGGGGGGGTAATACGCAGTATTTT.

This clonotype was counted many times. This chain links TRBV24-1 with TRBJ2-7; TRBD1 aligns across 7 bases. The V and J ends lost 9 bases and 1 base, in that order; junction bases with no gene match: 5. Per germline, CDR1 KGHDR and CDR2 SFDVKD. The CDR3 is made up of 13 amino acids. CDR3 amino acids: CATGSGQSYEQYF. The CDR3 DNA reads as TGTGCCACCGGGTCGGGACAGTCCTACGAGCAGTACTTC.

This clonotype was seen repeatedly, ten times or more. The chain joins TRBV13 to TRBJ2-3, with 7 bases that match TRBD2. Germline values: CDR1 PRHDT, CDR2 FYEKMQ (reference sequence). This CDR3 contains 16 residues. V lost 1 base, J lost 2 bases, and 6 bases stayed unmatched. This chain's CDR3 is CASSLEGGGYTDTQYF. Written as DNA, the CDR3 is TGTGCCAGCAGCTTAGAAGGCGGGGGTTACACAGATACGCAGTATTTT.

Note on this clonotype: A much more abundant neighbour one base away suggests this may be a read error. The chain employs TRBV28 and TRBJ2-5; tentatively, D is TRBD1 or TRBD2 (5 bases each). This CDR3 is built from 14 residues. Germline lookup yields CDR1 MDHEN and CDR2 SYDVKM. CDR3 nucleotide sequence: TGTTCCAGCAGTCTCCCCGGGACCCAAGAGGCCCAGTACTTC. Protein product: CSSSLPGTQEAQYF.

In this sample, this clonotype turned up many times. CDR3: CASSPLTGGFSPLHF. For the CDR3, the DNA is TGTGCCAGCAGCCCGCTGACAGGGGGCTTTTCACCCCTCCACTTT. The chain uses TRBV7-2 and TRBJ1-6; TRBD1 matches at 10 bases. Germline lookup yields CDR1 SGHTA and CDR2 FQGNSA. This CDR3 comprises 15 residues. V shed 5 bases and J 9 bases; nucleotides not matched to a gene: 7.

There are many counts of this clonotype. This chain uses TRBV14 with TRBJ2-5, with 10 positions matching TRBD1. Germline V gene lookup returns CDR1 SGHDN and CDR2 FVKESK. This CDR3 contains 14 residues. J gave up 7 bases and V 6 bases, and 8 bases lay outside the gene matches. CDR3 nucleotides: TGTGCCAGCAGACGGGGACAGGGGAACGGGACCCAGTACTTC. Its protein is CASRRGQGNGTQYF.

This clonotype was detected ten times or more. J is TRBJ2-5 and V is TRBV18; D remains ambiguous. The length of the CDR3 is 13 residues. Trimming shortened V by 2 bases and J by 5 bases, and 9 bases separated the two germline ends. Germline loops: CDR1 KGHSH, CDR2 LQKENI. CDR3 in DNA: TGTGCCAGCTCACCATACGTCGAGGAGACCCAGTACTTC. This gives the protein CASSPYVEETQYF.

This clonotype has a count of ten or more. This rearrangement joins TRBV5-1 to TRBJ2-1; D is undetermined. Per the germline V gene, CDR1 is SGHRS and CDR2 is YFSETQ. The V end was cut by 5 bases, the J end by 2 bases, with 14 bases between. CDR3 length: 15 residues. This CDR3 is CASSLNYPAYNEQFF. The CDR3 bases are TGCGCCAGCAGTTTGAACTACCCAGCCTACAATGAGCAGTTCTTC.

This clonotype appeared many times. This chain uses TRBV29-1 with TRBJ1-1; TRBD1 might be the D (6 bases). The germline V and J ends were trimmed by 7 bases and 1 base, with 10 bases remaining between them. Germline-derived CDR1 and CDR2 are SQVTM and ANQGSEA. This CDR3 contains 12 residues. The CDR3 sequence is CSGNRANTEAFF. The CDR3 DNA reads as TGCAGCGGTAACAGGGCGAACACTGAAGCTTTCTTT.

This clonotype showed up many times. This chain connects TRBV18 to TRBJ2-3, with 7 bases aligning to TRBD1. The length of the CDR3 is 15 residues. V lost 2 bases to trimming and J lost 2 bases; unmatched junction nucleotides: 4. The V gene's germline CDR1 is KGHSH and CDR2 LQKENI. CDR3 in DNA: TGTGCCAGCTCACCAACGGGACAGCTCACAGATACGCAGTATTTT. It specifies CASSPTGQLTDTQYF.

This clonotype was detected ten times or more. The gene calls are TRBV12-3 or TRBV12-4 and TRBJ1-5; no clear D gene. V was cut by 6 bases and J by 1 base, with 10 bases left in between. The CDR3 sequence is 14 residues long. The CDR3 DNA reads as TGTGCCAGCAGCCTGGGAGTCAGCAATCAGCCCCAGCATTTT. Translating gives CASSLGVSNQPQHF.

This clonotype was recorded a few times. This chain joins TRBV6-2 or TRBV6-3 and TRBJ1-2, with 11 bases aligning to TRBD1. Germline V gene lookup returns CDR1 MNHEY and CDR2 SVGEGT. This CDR3 is 15 amino acids long. The trim removed 6 bases at V and 8 bases at J, leaving 11 bases unmatched. CDR3 loop: CASRYLGTGGDGYTF. The CDR3 nucleotides are TGTGCCAGCAGATACCTAGGGACAGGGGGTGACGGCTACACCTTC.

This clonotype has ten or more counts. The V call is TRBV29-1, the J call TRBJ2-3; maybe TRBD2 (6 bases). Trimming pared 7 bases from V and 0 bases from J, leaving 23 bases between. CDR1 is SQVTM, CDR2 ANQGSEA, per germline. The CDR3 has 17 residues. CDR3 residues: CSGSGRGRTFSTDTQYF. In DNA form, the CDR3 reads TGCAGCGGTTCGGGGCGGGGCAGGACCTTTAGCACAGATACGCAGTATTTT.